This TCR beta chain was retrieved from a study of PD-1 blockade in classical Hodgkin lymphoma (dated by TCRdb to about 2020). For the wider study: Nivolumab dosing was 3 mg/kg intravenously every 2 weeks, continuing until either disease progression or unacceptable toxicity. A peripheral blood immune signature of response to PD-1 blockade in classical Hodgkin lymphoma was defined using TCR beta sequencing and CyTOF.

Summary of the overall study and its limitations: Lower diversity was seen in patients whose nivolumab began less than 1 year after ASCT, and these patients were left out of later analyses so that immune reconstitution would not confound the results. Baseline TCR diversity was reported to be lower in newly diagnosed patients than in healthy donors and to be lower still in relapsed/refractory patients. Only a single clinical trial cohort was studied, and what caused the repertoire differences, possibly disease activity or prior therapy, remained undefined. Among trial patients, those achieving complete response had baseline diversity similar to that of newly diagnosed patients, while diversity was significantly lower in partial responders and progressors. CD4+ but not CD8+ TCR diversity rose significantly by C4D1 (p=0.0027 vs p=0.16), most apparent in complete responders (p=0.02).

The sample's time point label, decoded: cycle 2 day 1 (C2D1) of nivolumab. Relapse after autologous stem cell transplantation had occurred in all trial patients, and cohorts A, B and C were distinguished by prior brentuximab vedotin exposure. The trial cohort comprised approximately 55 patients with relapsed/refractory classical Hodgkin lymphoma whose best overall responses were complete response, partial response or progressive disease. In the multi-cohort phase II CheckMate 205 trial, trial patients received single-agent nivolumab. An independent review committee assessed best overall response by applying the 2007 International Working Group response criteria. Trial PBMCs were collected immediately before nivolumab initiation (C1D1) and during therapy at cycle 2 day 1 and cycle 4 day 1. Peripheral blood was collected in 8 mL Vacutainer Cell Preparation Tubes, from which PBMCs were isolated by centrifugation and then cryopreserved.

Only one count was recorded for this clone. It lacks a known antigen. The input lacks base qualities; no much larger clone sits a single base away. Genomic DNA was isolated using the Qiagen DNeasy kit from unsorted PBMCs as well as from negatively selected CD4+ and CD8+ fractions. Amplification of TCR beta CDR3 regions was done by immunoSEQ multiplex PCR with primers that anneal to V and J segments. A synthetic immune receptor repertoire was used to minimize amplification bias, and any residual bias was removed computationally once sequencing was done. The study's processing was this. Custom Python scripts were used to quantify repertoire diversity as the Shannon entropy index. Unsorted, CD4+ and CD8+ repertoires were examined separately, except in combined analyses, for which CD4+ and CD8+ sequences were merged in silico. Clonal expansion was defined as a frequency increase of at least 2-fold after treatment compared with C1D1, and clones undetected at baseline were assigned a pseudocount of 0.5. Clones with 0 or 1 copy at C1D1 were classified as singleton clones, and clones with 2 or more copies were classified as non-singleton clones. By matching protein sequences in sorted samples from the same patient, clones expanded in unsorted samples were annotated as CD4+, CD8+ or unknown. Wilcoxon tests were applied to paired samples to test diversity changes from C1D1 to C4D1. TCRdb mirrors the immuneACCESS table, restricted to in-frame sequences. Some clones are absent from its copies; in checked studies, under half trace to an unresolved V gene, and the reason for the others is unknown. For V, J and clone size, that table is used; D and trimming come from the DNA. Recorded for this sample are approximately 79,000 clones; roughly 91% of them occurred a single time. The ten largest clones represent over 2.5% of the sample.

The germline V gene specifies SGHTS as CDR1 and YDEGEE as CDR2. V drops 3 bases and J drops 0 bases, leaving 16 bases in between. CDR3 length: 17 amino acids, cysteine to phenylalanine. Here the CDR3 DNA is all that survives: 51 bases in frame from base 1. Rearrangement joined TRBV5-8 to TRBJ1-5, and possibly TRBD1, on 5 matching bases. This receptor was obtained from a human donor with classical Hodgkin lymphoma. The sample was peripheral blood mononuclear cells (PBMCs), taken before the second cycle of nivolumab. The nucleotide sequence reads TGTGCCAGCAGCTACTGGGGCCGCGAGAATAGCAATCAGCCCCAGCATTTT. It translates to CASSYWGRENSNQPQHF.